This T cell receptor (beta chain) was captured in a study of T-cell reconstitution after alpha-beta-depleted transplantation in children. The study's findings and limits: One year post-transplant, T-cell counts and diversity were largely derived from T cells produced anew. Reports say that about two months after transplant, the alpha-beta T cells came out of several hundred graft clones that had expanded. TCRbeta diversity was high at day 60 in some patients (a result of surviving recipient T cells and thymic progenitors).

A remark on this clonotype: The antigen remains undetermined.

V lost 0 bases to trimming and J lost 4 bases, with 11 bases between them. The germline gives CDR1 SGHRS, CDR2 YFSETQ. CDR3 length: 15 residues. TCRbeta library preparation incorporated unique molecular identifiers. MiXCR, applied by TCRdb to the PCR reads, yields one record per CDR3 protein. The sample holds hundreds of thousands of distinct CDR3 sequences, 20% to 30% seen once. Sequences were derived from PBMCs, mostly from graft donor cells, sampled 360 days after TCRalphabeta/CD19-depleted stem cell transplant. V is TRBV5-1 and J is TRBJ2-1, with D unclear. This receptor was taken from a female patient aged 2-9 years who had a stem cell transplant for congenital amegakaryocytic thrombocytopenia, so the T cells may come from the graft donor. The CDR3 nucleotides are TGCGCCAGCAGCTTGGCGCAGGCTAGATACAATGAGCAGTTCTTC. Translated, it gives CASSLAQARYNEQFF.